These T cell receptor beta chains were read from a single sample in a study of beta chain features in type 1 diabetes. Generated by immunoSEQ multiplex PCR, the TCRdb table keeps only in-frame clones and is missing some. The sample has about 470,000 clones, around 30% seen once; the top ten hold around 0.065%. The sequenced sample was naive CD4+ T cells from blood. These receptors all come from a man aged 18 to 30 in good health. Both conserved end residues are part of each CDR3. Each record gives: J gene, D gene, clone size, V gene, CDR3 protein, CDR3 DNA. A D gene is named only where the DNA matches it firmly. Expanded clones get a size class; other rows say once, few or many, or leave the size out.

TRBJ2-1,NA,NA,TRBV11-1,CASSLGGYNEQFF,TGTGCCAGCAGCTTAGGAGGTTACAATGAGCAGTTCTTC
TRBJ2-1,NA,NA,TRBV5-1,CASSLVGVPYNEQFF,TGCGCCAGCAGCTTGGTGGGTGTCCCCTACAATGAGCAGTTCTTC
TRBJ2-1,TRBD2,few,TRBV7-9,CASSLKREGYNEQFF,TGTGCCAGCAGCTTAAAGCGGGAGGGTTACAATGAGCAGTTCTTC
TRBJ2-1,NA,NA,TRBV4-3,CASSARGGERGEQFF,TGCGCCAGCAGCGCCCGGGGCGGGGAGAGAGGTGAGCAGTTCTTC
TRBJ2-1,NA,few,TRBV4-3,CASSQEGGMRNEQFF,TGCGCCAGCAGCCAAGAGGGCGGTATGAGGAATGAGCAGTTCTTC
TRBJ1-1,TRBD1,NA,TRBV5-1,CASSWDRGRTEAFF,TGCGCCAGCAGCTGGGACAGGGGACGAACTGAAGCTTTCTTT
TRBJ2-2,NA,NA,TRBV30,CAWSVPGLAKFSGELFF,TGTGCCTGGAGTGTACCGGGGCTAGCAAAGTTTTCAGGGGAGCTGTTTTTT
TRBJ2-1,TRBD2,few,TRBV7-9,CASSPRGLVGYNEQFF,TGTGCCAGCAGCCCCCGAGGACTAGTAGGCTACAATGAGCAGTTCTTC
TRBJ2-3,TRBD1,few,TRBV11-2,CASSYGDSPSTDTQYF,TGTGCCAGCAGCTATGGGGACAGCCCAAGCACAGATACGCAGTATTTT
TRBJ1-1,NA,NA,TRBV6-6,CAGRPSGNTEAFF,TGTGCCGGACGCCCGTCGGGGAACACTGAAGCTTTCTTT
TRBJ2-7,TRBD2,NA,TRBV6-1,CASSLLGGAYEQYF,TGTGCCAGCAGCCTCCTGGGGGGGGCCTACGAGCAGTACTTC
TRBJ2-1,NA,few,TRBV29-1,CSALERGILGFNEQFF,TGCAGCGCTCTGGAGAGGGGAATTTTAGGGTTCAATGAGCAGTTCTTC
TRBJ1-1,NA,NA,TRBV29-1,CSVGRVGTEAFF,TGCAGCGTTGGGAGGGTGGGGACTGAAGCTTTCTTT
TRBJ2-7,NA,few,TRBV29-1,CSAWTQSYEQYF,TGCAGCGCATGGACACAATCCTACGAGCAGTACTTC
TRBJ2-5,NA,NA,TRBV4-1,CASSQPAGPHVQYF,TGCGCCAGCAGCCAGCCAGCCGGGCCCCACGTCCAGTACTTC
TRBJ1-1,NA,NA,TRBV29-1,CSVLGQEKAFF,TGCAGCGTTTTGGGGCAGGAGAAGGCTTTCTTT
TRBJ2-7,NA,NA,TRBV7-9,CASSLAVRLGQYF,TGTGCCAGCAGCTTAGCGGTGAGACTAGGGCAGTACTTC
TRBJ1-4,NA,NA,TRBV29-1,CSVYDTGANEKLFF,TGCAGCGTGTACGATACCGGGGCTAATGAAAAACTGTTTTTT
TRBJ2-7,TRBD2,NA,TRBV5-1,CVTQAGEAYEQYF,TGCGTCACCCAAGCGGGAGAGGCCTACGAGCAGTACTTC
TRBJ2-5,TRBD1,few,TRBV7-8,CASSLWDRGEETQYF,TGTGCCAGCAGCTTATGGGACAGGGGTGAAGAGACCCAGTACTTC
TRBJ2-7,TRBD2,NA,TRBV10-3,CAISRAGTTYEQYF,TGTGCCATCAGTAGAGCGGGGACGACCTACGAGCAGTACTTC
TRBJ1-2,NA,NA,TRBV7-9,CASSLESVIGGYTF,TGTGCCAGCAGCTTAGAATCGGTAATCGGCGGCTACACCTTC
TRBJ2-1,NA,few,TRBV2,CASSDRRAYNEQFF,TGTGCCAGCAGTGACCGCCGGGCGTACAATGAGCAGTTCTTC
TRBJ2-4,NA,NA,TRBV6-5,CASSYSPAENIQYF,TGTGCCAGCAGTTACTCCCCGGCGGAAAACATTCAGTACTTC
TRBJ1-1,TRBD1,few,TRBV7-9,CASSALTGDTEAFF,TGTGCCAGCAGCGCCCTGACAGGGGACACTGAAGCTTTCTTT
TRBJ2-2,TRBD1,NA,TRBV7-9,CASSFGTANTGELFF,TGTGCCAGCAGCTTCGGGACAGCGAACACCGGGGAGCTGTTTTTT
TRBJ2-1,NA,NA,TRBV7-9,CASSPTTGPQYNEQFF,TGTGCCAGCAGCCCCACTACAGGGCCACAATACAATGAGCAGTTCTTC
TRBJ2-3,TRBD2,few,TRBV7-8,CASSLGGGSGDTQYF,TGTGCCAGCAGCTTGGGAGGCGGGAGCGGCGATACGCAGTATTTT
TRBJ2-3,TRBD2,few,TRBV6-5,CASSRTSGRTDTQYF,TGTGCCAGCAGCCGAACTAGCGGGAGGACAGATACGCAGTATTTT
TRBJ2-1,NA,NA,TRBV28,CASRTFNEQFF,TGTGCCAGCAGGACCTTCAATGAGCAGTTCTTC
TRBJ1-2,NA,NA,TRBV27,CASSQRPAEGGNYGYTF,TGTGCCAGCAGCCAGCGCCCCGCTGAAGGGGGGAACTATGGCTACACCTTC
TRBJ1-2,NA,NA,TRBV9,CASSPRGDGYGYTF,TGTGCCAGCAGCCCTCGCGGCGACGGCTATGGCTACACCTTC
TRBJ2-7,NA,NA,TRBV29-1,CSVGGRQTYEQYF,TGCAGCGTGGGCGGGCGGCAAACCTACGAGCAGTACTTC
TRBJ2-7,TRBD2,few,TRBV6-1,CASSEYPSGSAQYF,TGTGCCAGCAGTGAATATCCTAGCGGGAGTGCGCAGTACTTC
TRBJ1-2,NA,once,TRBV6-5,CASSRDANYGYTF,TGTGCCAGCAGTCGGGACGCTAACTATGGCTACACCTTC
TRBJ1-5,NA,once,TRBV7-6,CASSTGTNQPQHF,TGTGCCAGCAGCACCGGGACCAATCAGCCCCAGCATTTT
TRBJ2-5,NA,few,TRBV29-1,CSGPGRDLEETQYF,TGCAGCGGCCCTGGGCGGGACCTCGAAGAGACCCAGTACTTC
TRBJ2-3,NA,few,TRBV7-9,CASGPRGAGTDTQYF,TGTGCCAGCGGACCCCGGGGGGCGGGCACAGATACGCAGTATTTT
TRBJ2-3,TRBD1,NA,TRBV7-3,CASSLIGRGKTDTQYF,TGTGCCAGCAGCTTAATAGGCAGGGGGAAGACAGATACGCAGTATTTT
TRBJ2-7,NA,few,TRBV7-2,CASSLGGQSASYEQYF,TGTGCCAGCAGCTTAGGAGGACAGAGCGCCTCCTACGAGCAGTACTTC
TRBJ1-5,NA,NA,TRBV7-2,CASSLRFDQPQHF,TGTGCCAGCAGCTTAAGGTTTGATCAGCCCCAGCATTTT
TRBJ2-7,NA,NA,TRBV15,CATSRGIVPYEQYF,TGTGCCACCAGCAGAGGAATAGTGCCCTACGAGCAGTACTTC
TRBJ2-2,NA,NA,TRBV29-1,CSAAGQLGAGELFF,TGCAGCGCAGCGGGACAGCTCGGCGCCGGGGAGCTGTTTTTT
TRBJ2-1,TRBD2,few,TRBV11-2,CASSPGTSGTYNEQFF,TGTGCCAGCAGCCCGGGGACTAGCGGCACCTACAATGAGCAGTTCTTC
TRBJ2-3,TRBD1,NA,TRBV5-1,CASSLTGVDTQYF,TGCGCCAGCAGCTTGACAGGGGTTGATACGCAGTATTTT
TRBJ1-5,NA,once,TRBV5-1,CASSAGLNSNQPQHF,TGCGCCAGCAGCGCGGGCCTTAATAGCAATCAGCCCCAGCATTTT
TRBJ1-1,TRBD1,few,TRBV30,CAWSQPGQRAEAFF,TGTGCCTGGAGTCAGCCGGGACAGAGGGCTGAAGCTTTCTTT
TRBJ2-2,TRBD2,NA,TRBV30,CAGGTIYSPSTGELFF,TGTGCCGGTGGGACTATATACTCTCCGAGCACCGGGGAGCTGTTTTTT
TRBJ1-2,NA,few,TRBV15,CATSRDIREPERYGYTF,TGTGCCACCAGCAGAGATATTAGGGAGCCGGAACGGTATGGCTACACCTTC
TRBJ2-7,TRBD2,NA,TRBV9,CASSVGPSGRYEQYF,TGTGCCAGCAGCGTAGGACCTAGCGGGAGGTACGAGCAGTACTTC
TRBJ2-1,NA,few,TRBV15,CATRPDRNSYNEQFF,TGTGCCACCAGACCTGACCGCAACTCCTACAATGAGCAGTTCTTC
TRBJ2-7,TRBD1,NA,TRBV5-1,CASSLDGTGGDEQYF,TGCGCCAGCAGCTTGGATGGGACAGGGGGGGACGAGCAGTACTTC
TRBJ2-5,TRBD1,few,TRBV29-1,CSVEGDRGETQYF,TGCAGCGTTGAGGGGGACAGGGGAGAGACCCAGTACTTC